The entry below describes one TCR beta chain. These data are taken from a study of T cell responses to AZD1222 COVID-19 vaccine. Method: immunoSEQ multiplex PCR; TCRdb's copy keeps in-frame clones and lacks some. This table has around 130,000 clones, just over 85% appearing once. CDR1 SGHRS and CDR2 YFSETQ come from the germline V gene. The CDR3 is 16 residues long. V lost 3 bases and J lost 7, with 22 bases in between. The sequence derives from an adult in good health. The sequences come from peripheral blood, collected on day 0 of AZD1222 vaccination. This sequence joins TRBV5-1 and TRBJ1-2, with a weak D call TRBD1 (6 bases). Written as DNA, the CDR3 is TGCGCCAGCAGCTACGGACAGCACCGTTCTCGTGGTGGCTACACCTTC. It encodes CASSYGQHRSRGGYTF.